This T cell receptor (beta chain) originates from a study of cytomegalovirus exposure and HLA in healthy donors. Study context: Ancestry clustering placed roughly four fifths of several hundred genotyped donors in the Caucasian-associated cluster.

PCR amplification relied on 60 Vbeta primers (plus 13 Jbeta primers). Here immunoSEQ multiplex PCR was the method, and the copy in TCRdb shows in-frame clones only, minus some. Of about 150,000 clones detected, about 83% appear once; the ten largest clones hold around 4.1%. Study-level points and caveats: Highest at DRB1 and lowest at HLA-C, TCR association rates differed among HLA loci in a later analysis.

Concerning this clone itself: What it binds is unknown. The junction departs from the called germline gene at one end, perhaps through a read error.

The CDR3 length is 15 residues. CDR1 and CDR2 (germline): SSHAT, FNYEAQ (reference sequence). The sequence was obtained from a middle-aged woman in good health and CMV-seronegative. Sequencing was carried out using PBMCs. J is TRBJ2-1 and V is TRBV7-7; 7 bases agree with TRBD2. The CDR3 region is CASSLRGDPYNEQFF. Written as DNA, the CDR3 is TGTGCTAGCAGCTTACGGGGGGACCCCTACAATGAGCAGTTCTTC.